Shown below are 32 T cell receptor beta chains from a single sample sequenced in a study of T cells in Graves' hyperthyroidism and ophthalmopathy. Amplification targeted TCR beta CDR3 regions from RNA transcripts. During a first-round RT-PCR of the TCR CDR3, the HTBI primer set was used. In TCRdb, the multiplex PCR reads were re-called with MiXCR into one record per CDR3 protein. The top ten clones hold under 8% of a sample with 500,000 to 800,000 distinct CDR3 sequences, just under 45% of them seen once. Sequenced: peripheral blood or thyroid tissue (not recorded which). All receptors derive from an adult man with Graves' disease, either hyperthyroidism or ophthalmopathy (not recorded which).

To note about this clonotype: The CDR3 does not end in the conserved phenylalanine or tryptophan, so this is likely a read error. The DNA is omitted, as the CDR3 cannot be located on it reliably, and the CDR3 follows TCRdb's listing. The V gene is TRBV20-1, the J gene TRBJ2-5. Germline V gives CDR1 DFQATT, CDR2 SNEGSKA (reference sequence). The CDR3 spans 9 residues, counting both ends. The chain's CDR3 is CSARDPLSD.

This clonotype was counted at least ten times. This sequence joins TRBV2 and TRBJ1-5; 7 nucleotides align to TRBD1. The CDR3 is 18 residues long. The V gene's germline CDR1 is SNHLY and CDR2 FYNNEI. The junction had 15 bases not matched to a gene; V was cut back by 6 bases and J by 1 base. CDR3 residues: CASSAGRQGKGSNQPQHF. CDR3 bases: TGTGCCAGCAGCGCCGGTCGACAGGGAAAGGGGAGCAATCAGCCCCAGCATTTT.

The chain recombines TRBV6-5 with TRBJ1-4; D is ambiguous. Germline CDR1 and CDR2: MNHEY and SVGAGI. V was trimmed by 2 bases and J by 0 bases, leaving 13 bases between them. The CDR3 is 17 amino acids. The CDR3 nucleotides are TGTGCCAGCAGTTACCGGGGATTCGTTGCAACTAATGAAAAACTGTTTTTT. Its translation: CASSYRGFVATNEKLFF.

V usage is TRBV2 and J usage is TRBJ2-7; D is tentatively TRBD1 or TRBD2 (5 bases each). Trimming left V 11 bases short and J 3 bases short, with 17 bases between. Germline loops: CDR1 SNHLY, CDR2 FYNNEI. CDR3 length: 13 residues. DNA of the CDR3: TGTGCCTCGTCGGGGAAAACAGGCTACGAGCAGTACTTC. Translation: CASSGKTGYEQYF.

The CDR3 protein is CSAPSPGQGAEAFF. DNA of the CDR3: TGCAGCGCTCCCTCGCCGGGACAGGGGGCTGAAGCTTTCTTT. This chain uses TRBV29-1 with TRBJ1-1; 11 positions match TRBD1. Germline loops: CDR1 SQVTM, CDR2 ANQGSEA. The CDR3 has 14 amino acids. Germline trimming cut 7 bases from V and 6 bases from J; bases unmatched to any gene: 10.

The V call is TRBV20-1, the J call TRBJ2-5; 15 positions agree with TRBD2. Germline V CDR1 and CDR2: DFQATT, SNEGSKA (reference sequence). The CDR3 has 17 residues. V lost 3 bases and J lost 5; bases outside the gene matches: 10. The DNA for the CDR3 is TGCAGTGCTAGGGCTGGACTAGCGGGGGGGCCTGTGGAGACCCAGTACTTC. This translates into CSARAGLAGGPVETQYF.

This clonotype was seen a few times. Sequence at one end of the junction differs from germline and may be a read error. The CDR3 region has the DNA TGTGCCAGCAGCTTAGAGGGGGTAGGGAACACTGAAGCTTTCTTT. Amino acid sequence: CASSLEGVGNTEAFF. The V and J genes are TRBV12-3 or TRBV12-4 and TRBJ1-1; tentatively, D is TRBD1 (6 bases). The CDR3 is 15 residues long.

This clonotype has more than one count but fewer than ten. The chain carries TRBV7-8 and TRBJ2-7; no clear D. The CDR3 is made up of 14 amino acids. Trimming took 5 bases from V and 1 from J, leaving 12 bases between them. Germline assignment: CDR1 SGHVS and CDR2 FQNEAQ. This CDR3 reads CASSHGPGSYEQYF. CDR3 in DNA: TGTGCCAGCAGCCACGGGCCGGGTTCCTACGAGCAGTACTTC.

The rearrangement links TRBV2 to TRBJ2-7; 12 bases align to TRBD2. Trimming at V came to 10 bases and at J to 5 bases, leaving 6 bases not matched to a gene. The CDR3 contains 13 residues. Germline V gene sequence: CDR1 SNHLY, CDR2 FYNNEI. The CDR3 DNA sequence: TGTGCCACGCTAGCGGGGGGGCCCGACGAGCAGTACTTC. Encoded protein: CATLAGGPDEQYF.

This chain connects TRBV10-3 to TRBJ1-1; TRBD1 agrees at 8 bases. The V segment lost 11 bases and the J segment 0 bases; nucleotides outside the gene matches: 8. CDR3 length equals 14 residues. Germline CDR1 reads ENHRY; CDR2 reads SYGVKD. CDR3 DNA sequence: TGTGCCGGTACCGGGACAGGTTTGAACACTGAAGCTTTCTTT. This codes for CAGTGTGLNTEAFF.

As for this clonotype: Germline and junction disagree at one end, which may indicate a read error. The chain has TRBV7-9 and TRBJ1-1, with D unclear. CDR3 length: 14 residues. CDR1 and CDR2 from the germline V gene are SEHNR and FQNEAQ (reference sequence). In DNA form, the CDR3 reads TGTGCCAGCAGCGACCTGAAGATGAACACTGAAGCTTCCTTT. The encoded protein is CASSDLKMNTEASF. Variable domain in full (rest from reference TRBV7-9 and TRBJ1-1): DTGVSQNPRHKITKRGQNVTFRCDPISEHNRLYWYRQTLGQGPEFLTYFQNEAQLEKSRLLSDRFSAERPKGSFSTLEIQRTEQGDSAMYLCASSDLKMNTEASFGQGTRLTVV.

This rearrangement joins TRBV2 to TRBJ1-3; possibly TRBD1 for D (5 bases). V dropped 6 bases and J dropped 0 bases, with 12 bases sitting between them. Germline V gene data show CDR1 as SNHLY and CDR2 as FYNNEI. This CDR3 is built from 15 residues. In DNA form, the CDR3 reads TGTGCCAGCAGCCAGGACAAGAGCTCTGGAAACACCATATATTTT. This encodes CASSQDKSSGNTIYF.

This clonotype was observed a handful of times. This chain connects TRBV29-1 to TRBJ1-2, with 9 bases aligning to TRBD1. The CDR3 consists of 13 residues. V trimming: 5 bases; J trimming: 4 bases; junction bases outside the gene matches: 5. Germline CDR1 is SQVTM and CDR2 is ANQGSEA. The CDR3 DNA reads TGCAGCGTTTGGACAGGGGAGGGCTATGGCTACACCTTC. Its translation is CSVWTGEGYGYTF.

V is TRBV7-8 and J is TRBJ1-2, with 9 bases lining up with TRBD1. V dropped 1 base and J dropped 3; count of bases not matched to a gene: 6. The CDR3 loop spans 16 amino acids. Germline CDR1 and CDR2: SGHVS and FQNEAQ. The CDR3 DNA reads TGTGCCAGCAGCTTAGACAGGGGGCTTTTTGACTATGGCTACACCTTC. Translating it yields CASSLDRGLFDYGYTF.

This clonotype was picked up one time. The genes are TRBV2 and TRBJ1-2, with D perhaps TRBD1 (6 bases). Germline V gives CDR1 SNHLY, CDR2 FYNNEI. The CDR3 has 14 residues. Trimming removed 2 bases from V and 6 bases from J, with 13 bases in between. The CDR3 region is CASSELQGIDGYTF. The CDR3 DNA reads as TGTGCCAGCAGTGAACTTCAGGGGATAGATGGCTACACCTTC.

Only a few counts were recorded for this clonotype. J is TRBJ2-5 and V is TRBV7-2; possibly TRBD1 for D (6 bases). The CDR3 is 14 amino acids. Germline V gene lookup returns CDR1 SGHTA and CDR2 FQGNSA. The ends were cut back, 3 bases at V and 5 bases at J, with 13 bases in the middle. The CDR3 sequence is CASSLGALIETQYF. Here the CDR3 DNA reads TGTGCCAGCAGCTTGGGGGCACTTATCGAGACCCAGTACTTC.

The gene calls are TRBV9 and TRBJ1-6; D remains ambiguous. There are 17 residues in the CDR3. CDR1 and CDR2 from the germline V gene are SGDLS and YYNGEE. V lost 3 bases to trimming and J lost 1 base, with 14 bases between them. CDR3 sequence reads: CASSATSQSSYNSPLHF. For the CDR3, the DNA is TGTGCCAGCAGCGCGACATCACAGAGTTCCTATAATTCACCCCTCCACTTT.

This clonotype was counted at least ten times. The chain recombines TRBV29-1 with TRBJ1-4, with 10 positions matching TRBD1. J lost 8 bases, V lost 4 bases, and 7 bases had no gene match. The CDR3 loop spans 14 amino acids. Germline values: CDR1 SQVTM, CDR2 ANQGSEA. The CDR3 sequence: CSVGAATGGEKLFF. CDR3 DNA: TGCAGCGTTGGTGCAGCGACAGGGGGCGAAAAACTGTTTTTT.

This clonotype was seen just once. V gene TRBV11-2 combines with J gene TRBJ1-3, with TRBD1 identical over 7 bases. The CDR3 sequence is 12 residues long. V lost 10 bases and J lost 8; bases outside the gene matches: 8. Per germline, CDR1 SGHAT and CDR2 FQNNGV. CDR3 sequence (DNA): TGTGCCACCAGTGAGGGGGCAGACACCATATATTTT. It encodes CATSEGADTIYF.

This clonotype has only a few counts. The chain joins TRBV7-9 to TRBJ2-7, with D uncertain. The CDR3 runs to 13 residues. CDR1 and CDR2 from the germline V gene are SEHNR and FQNEAQ (reference sequence). The V gene lost 5 bases and the J gene lost 1 base, with 9 bases spanning the gap. The DNA for the CDR3 is TGTGCCAGCAGCCAAAACCCATCCTACGAGCAGTACTTC. Protein sequence: CASSQNPSYEQYF.

The chain recombines TRBV10-3 with TRBJ1-4; D might be TRBD1 (6 bases). Germline CDR1 reads ENHRY; CDR2 reads SYGVKD. Trimming removed 8 bases at V and 6 bases at J, with 13 bases between. This CDR3 spans 13 amino acids. CDR3 sequence: CAIGGPLHEKLFF. CDR3 coding DNA: TGTGCCATCGGGGGCCCTCTCCATGAAAAACTGTTTTTT.

This clonotype was counted a single time. The junction departs from the called germline gene at one end, perhaps through a read error. For the CDR3, the DNA is TGTGCCACCAGTGCCTCCCGGGACACCTCCTACGAGCAGTGCTTC. Translated: CATSASRDTSYEQCF. The chain employs TRBV24-1 and TRBJ2-7; D may be TRBD1 (6 bases). Per the germline V gene, CDR1 is KGHDR and CDR2 is SFDVKD. The CDR3 has 15 residues.

The rearrangement uses TRBV25-1 and TRBJ1-2; 8 nucleotides line up with TRBD1. This CDR3 region has 12 residues. Germline CDR1 MGHDK, CDR2 SYGVNS. V shed 8 bases and J 8 bases; nucleotides not matched to a gene: 7. In DNA, the CDR3 is TGTGCCAGCTATACAGGGGGAGAGGGCTACACCTTC. Amino acids: CASYTGGEGYTF.

As DNA, the CDR3 is TGCAGCGTTTTAGCGGGAGACCACGAGCAGTACTTC. Protein: CSVLAGDHEQYF. The chain has TRBV29-1 and TRBJ2-7; 9 bases match TRBD2. V dropped 5 bases and J dropped 5; count of bases not matched to a gene: 4. The CDR3 is 12 amino acids. Germline lookup yields CDR1 SQVTM and CDR2 ANQGSEA.

This clonotype has ten or more counts. This chain uses TRBV7-9 with TRBJ2-2; TRBD2 might be the D (6 bases). Germline V gives CDR1 SEHNR, CDR2 FQNEAQ (reference sequence). The CDR3 extends over 15 amino acids. Trimming shortened V by 3 bases and J by 5 bases, and 13 bases separated the two germline ends. The CDR3 here is CASSLLGRSTGELFF. The CDR3, as DNA: TGTGCCAGCAGCTTGCTCGGGAGAAGTACCGGGGAGCTGTTTTTT.

The genes are TRBV11-2 and TRBJ1-6; the D is unclear. V shed 4 bases and J shed 7 bases, with 17 bases lying between them. The CDR3 is 16 residues long. Germline lookup yields CDR1 SGHAT and CDR2 FQNNGV. CDR3 nucleotides: TGTGCCAGCAGCTCGTACACCGGGGAGATGAATTCACCCCTCCACTTT. Its translation is CASSSYTGEMNSPLHF.

Only a few counts were recorded for this clonotype. CDR3 DNA: TGTGCCAGCAGCTTGAATCGGCAGGCAAATAATTCACCCCTCCACTTT. Translation: CASSLNRQANNSPLHF. The chain couples TRBV5-5 to TRBJ1-6; unclear D gene. The CDR3 spans 16 residues. Germline lookup yields CDR1 SGHKS and CDR2 YYEKEE (reference sequence). V shed 1 base and J shed 5 bases, with 13 bases lying between them.

This clonotype was counted at least ten times. V usage is TRBV24-1 and J usage is TRBJ2-5; 12 bases are a match to TRBD2. Germline CDR1 and CDR2: KGHDR and SFDVKD. This CDR3 comprises 16 residues. V lost 4 bases and J lost 5; bases outside the gene matches: 7. For the CDR3, the DNA is TGTGCCACCAGTGACGAGACTAGCGGGAGTGTGGAGACCCAGTACTTC. It codes for CATSDETSGSVETQYF.

This clonotype has just a few counts. The rearrangement uses TRBV14 and TRBJ1-4, with 7 bases fitting TRBD1. CDR1 is SGHDN, CDR2 FVKESK, per germline. The trim removed 4 bases at V and 8 bases at J, leaving 7 bases unmatched. This CDR3 spans 14 amino acids. The CDR3 loop reads CASSRRQGREKLFF. The CDR3 DNA reads TGTGCCAGCAGCCGCCGACAGGGTAGAGAAAAACTGTTTTTT.

This clonotype was seen ten or more times. J is TRBJ1-6 and V is TRBV7-3; the match to TRBD1 covers 11 bases. This CDR3 has 15 amino acids. V lost 5 bases to trimming and J lost 8 bases; unmatched junction nucleotides: 5. CDR1 and CDR2 (germline): SGHTA, FQGTGA. The CDR3 loop reads CASSRTGGADSPLHF. CDR3 nucleotides: TGTGCCAGCAGCCGGACAGGGGGCGCGGATTCACCCCTCCACTTT.

The table lists this clonotype with a few counts. The chain is built from TRBV29-1 and TRBJ2-7; 10 bases line up with TRBD2. Trimming cost V 4 bases and J 4 bases; bases outside gene matches: 4. The CDR3 contains 13 residues. From germline, CDR1 is SQVTM and CDR2 ANQGSEA. This chain's CDR3 is CSVGGTSVYEQYF. In DNA, the CDR3 is TGCAGCGTTGGGGGGACTAGCGTATACGAGCAGTACTTC.

This chain joins TRBV29-1 and TRBJ1-1; D ambiguous. Germline values: CDR1 SQVTM, CDR2 ANQGSEA. Between the trimmed V and J ends, which lost 1 base and 7 bases, there was a span of 13 bases. CDR3 length: 13 amino acids. The CDR3 is CSVEVERADEAFF. CDR3 coding DNA: TGCAGCGTTGAAGTGGAGAGGGCGGATGAAGCTTTCTTT.